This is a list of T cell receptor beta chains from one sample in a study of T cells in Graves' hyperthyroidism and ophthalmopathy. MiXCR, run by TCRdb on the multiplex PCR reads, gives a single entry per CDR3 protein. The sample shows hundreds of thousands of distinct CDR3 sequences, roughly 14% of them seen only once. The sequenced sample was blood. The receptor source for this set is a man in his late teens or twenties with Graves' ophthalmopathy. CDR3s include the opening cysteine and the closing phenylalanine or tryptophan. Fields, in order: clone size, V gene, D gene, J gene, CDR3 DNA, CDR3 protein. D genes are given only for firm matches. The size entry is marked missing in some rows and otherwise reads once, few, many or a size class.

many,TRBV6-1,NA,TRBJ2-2,TGTGCCAGTGGAGGCACGAACACCGGGGAGCTGTTTTTT,CASGGTNTGELFF
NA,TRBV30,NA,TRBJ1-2,TGTGCCTGGAGTCTGGGTCAGAATCCCCACTATGGCTACACCTTC,CAWSLGQNPHYGYTF
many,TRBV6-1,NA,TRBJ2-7,TGTGCCAGCAGTTATTCAACGGTAACCTACGAGCAGTACTTC,CASSYSTVTYEQYF
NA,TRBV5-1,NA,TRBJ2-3,TGCGCCAGCAGCTTGGAGGCAGTTCCAGATACGCAGTATTTT,CASSLEAVPDTQYF
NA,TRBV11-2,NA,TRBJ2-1,TGTGCCGGCAGCTTAGGTGGGAGCTCCTACAATGAGCAGTTCTTC,CAGSLGGSSYNEQFF
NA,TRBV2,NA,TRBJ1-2,TGTGCCAGCATACAGAGAGAGACCTATGGCTACACCTTC,CASIQRETYGYTF
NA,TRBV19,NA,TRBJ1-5,TGTGCCAGTAGTATAGATGGTTTAAGCAATCAGCCCCAGCATTTT,CASSIDGLSNQPQHF
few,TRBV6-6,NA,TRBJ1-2,TGTGCCAGCAGTTACACCCAATCTCTTAACTATGGCTACACCTTC,CASSYTQSLNYGYTF
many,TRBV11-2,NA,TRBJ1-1,TGTGCCAGCAGCTTAGTCGGTAAGGGCTTGAACACTGAAGCTTTCTTT,CASSLVGKGLNTEAFF
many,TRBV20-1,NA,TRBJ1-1,TGCAGTGCTAGAGTAGGGGGGGACACTGAAGCTTTCTTT,CSARVGGDTEAFF
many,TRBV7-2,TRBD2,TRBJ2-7,TGTGCCAGCAGCATCACTAGCGGGGAGTACGAGCAGTACTTC,CASSITSGEYEQYF
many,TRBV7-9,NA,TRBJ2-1,TGTGCCAGTTTTGACACCTACAATGAGCAGTTCTTC,CASFDTYNEQFF
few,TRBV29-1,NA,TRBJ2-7,TGCAGCGTGATTCAACAGGACTACGAGCAGTACTTC,CSVIQQDYEQYF
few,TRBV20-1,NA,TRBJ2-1,TGCAGTACACCGGGATCTGGCATCAATGAGCAGTTCTTC,CSTPGSGINEQFF
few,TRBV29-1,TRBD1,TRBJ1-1,TGCAGCTACCTGACAGGGAGAGAATCTGAAGCTTTCTTT,CSYLTGRESEAFF
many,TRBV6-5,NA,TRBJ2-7,TGTGCCAGCAGTTACTCGAGTATGGTAAGCTCCTACGAGCAGTACTTC,CASSYSSMVSSYEQYF
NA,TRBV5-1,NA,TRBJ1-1,TGCGCCAGCAGCGGGGGGCAGACGAACACTGAAGCTTTCTTT,CASSGGQTNTEAFF
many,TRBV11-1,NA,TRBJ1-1,TGTGCCAGCAATTTGGAGGGCGACACTGAAGCTTTCTTT,CASNLEGDTEAFF
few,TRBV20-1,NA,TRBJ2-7,TGCAGTGCTAGAGATAAAACTTACTACGAGCAGTACTTC,CSARDKTYYEQYF
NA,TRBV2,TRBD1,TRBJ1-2,TGTGCCAGCAGTGTTGTTACAGGGGGGCCCTATGGCTACACCTTC,CASSVVTGGPYGYTF
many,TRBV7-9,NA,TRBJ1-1,TGTGCCAGCAGCTTTGACAGAATGAACACTGAAGCTTTCTTT,CASSFDRMNTEAFF
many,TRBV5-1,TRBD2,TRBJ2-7,TGCGCCAGCAGCTTTCCTAGCGGGTTAAACTCCTACGAGCAGTACTTC,CASSFPSGLNSYEQYF
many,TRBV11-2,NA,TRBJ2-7,TGTGCCAGCAGCGCCCAACAGGGAGCCCCCTACGAGCAGTACTTC,CASSAQQGAPYEQYF
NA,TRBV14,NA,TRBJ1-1,TGTGCCAGCAGCCAAGAACTGAAGTGGGACACTGAAGCTTTCTTT,CASSQELKWDTEAFF
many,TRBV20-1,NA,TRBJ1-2,TGCAGTGCTAGAGATCTGCCAGGGATAGGGCCTGGGGACTATGGCTACACCTTC,CSARDLPGIGPGDYGYTF
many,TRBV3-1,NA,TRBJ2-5,TGTGCCAGCAGCCAAGAGGTCAGACTCCAAGAGACCCAGTACTTC,CASSQEVRLQETQYF
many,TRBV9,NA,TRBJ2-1,TGTGCCAGCAGCCCGAGACTGGAGCGGCCACGACTATACAATGAGCAGTTCTTC,CASSPRLERPRLYNEQFF
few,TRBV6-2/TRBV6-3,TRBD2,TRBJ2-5,TGTGCCAGCAGCCGAGCGGGAGGGCCTGAGACCCAGTACTTC,CASSRAGGPETQYF
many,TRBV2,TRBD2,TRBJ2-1,TGTGCCAGCACTAAAGGACTAGCGGGGGTGGATGAGCAGTTCTTC,CASTKGLAGVDEQFF
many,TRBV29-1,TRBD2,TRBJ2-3,TGCAGCGTCGCGGATGGACTAGCAGGAGATACGCAGTATTTT,CSVADGLAGDTQYF
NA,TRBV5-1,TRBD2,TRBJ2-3,TGCGCCAGCAGCACTAGCGGGGGGCCCAGCACAGATACGCAGTATTTT,CASSTSGGPSTDTQYF
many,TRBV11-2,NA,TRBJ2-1,TGTGCCAGCAGCTACCGCCCTGAGCAGTTCTTC,CASSYRPEQFF
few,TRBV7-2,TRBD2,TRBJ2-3,TGTGCCAGCAGCTTAGGGCTAGCGGCTGCAGATACGCAGTATTTT,CASSLGLAAADTQYF